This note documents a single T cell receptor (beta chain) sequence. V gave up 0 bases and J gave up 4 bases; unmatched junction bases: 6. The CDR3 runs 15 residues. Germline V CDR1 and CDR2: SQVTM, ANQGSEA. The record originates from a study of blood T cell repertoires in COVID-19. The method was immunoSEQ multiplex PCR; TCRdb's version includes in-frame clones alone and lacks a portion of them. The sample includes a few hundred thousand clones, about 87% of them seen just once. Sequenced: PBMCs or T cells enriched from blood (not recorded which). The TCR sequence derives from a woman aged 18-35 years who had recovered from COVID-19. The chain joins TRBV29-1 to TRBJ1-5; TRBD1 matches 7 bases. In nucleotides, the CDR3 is TGCAGCGTTGAAGATATACTGGGACAGAATCAGCCCCAGCATTTT. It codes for CSVEDILGQNQPQHF.